One and the same sample provided the 12 T cell receptor beta chains below, sequenced in a study of circulating CD8 cells and anti-PD-1 response in melanoma. Each library started from approximately 15 ng of total RNA using the QIAseq Immune Repertoire TCR panel. TCRdb processed the reads anew with MiXCR; each CDR3 protein has one entry. The sample has approximately 500 distinct CDR3 sequences; nearly 9% are singletons. Live CD3+CD8+TCRalphabeta+ cells were sorted into four subsets by PD-1 and/or TIGIT. This specimen consisted of CD8+ T cells from PBMCs, obtained at baseline or after one month of anti-PD-1 therapy (not recorded which). The receptors were sampled from a human donor with melanoma.

V usage is TRBV24-1 and J usage is TRBJ2-2, with 10 bases aligning to TRBD1. Germline trimming cut 3 bases from V and 6 bases from J; bases unmatched to any gene: 6. The CDR3 runs to 16 residues. CDR1 is KGHDR, CDR2 SFDVKD, per germline. The CDR3 bases are TGTGCCACCAGTGATCCGACAGGGGGCGAGTCCGGGGAGCTGTTTTTT. The encoded protein is CATSDPTGGESGELFF.

This clonotype is categorized as medium-sized. The genes are TRBV28 and TRBJ1-2, with a possible D match to TRBD1 (6 bases). The V end was cut by 2 bases, the J end by 8 bases, with 18 bases between. Germline CDR1 reads MDHEN; CDR2 reads SYDVKM. CDR3 length: 15 amino acids. This chain's CDR3 is CASSLSNRVAVGYTF. The DNA for the CDR3 is TGTGCCAGCAGTTTAAGCAACAGGGTGGCGGTGGGCTACACCTTC.

The chain uses TRBV5-6 and TRBJ2-7; 7 bases fit TRBD1. Trimming took 0 bases from V and 5 from J; bases not matched to a gene: 8. This CDR3 has 15 amino acids. Per germline, CDR1 SGHDT and CDR2 YYEEEE. CDR3 bases: TGTGCCAGCAGCTTGGGGCCAGGGGGAGTCAACGAGCAGTACTTC. Translating it yields CASSLGPGGVNEQYF.

As regards this clonotype: A much larger clone sits a single nucleotide away, making a read error possible. The J gene is TRBJ1-2, the V gene TRBV28; tentative D call: TRBD1 (6 bases). Trimming took 6 bases from V and 2 from J, leaving 10 bases between them. The CDR3 totals 13 residues. In germline, CDR1 is MDHEN, CDR2 SYDVKM. Written as DNA, the CDR3 is TGTGCCAGCAGCTCGGACAGAAACTATGGCTACACCTTC. This sequence encodes CASSSDRNYGYTF.

This clonotype was seen a handful of times. This sequence joins TRBV19 and TRBJ1-5; no firm D call. This CDR3 contains 16 residues. Trimming took 3 bases from V and 5 from J, leaving 17 bases between them. The germline CDR1 and CDR2 sequences are LNHDA and SQIVND (reference sequence). The CDR3 loop reads CASSIEFGQIYQPQHF. In DNA, the CDR3 is TGTGCCAGTAGTATCGAATTCGGGCAGATCTATCAGCCCCAGCATTTT.

This clonotype is large. This sequence joins TRBV11-2 and TRBJ2-3, with D maybe TRBD1 (6 bases). V lost 5 bases and J lost 2, with 14 bases in between. Germline CDR1 SGHAT, CDR2 FQNNGV. The CDR3 consists of 15 residues. DNA for the CDR3: TGTGCCAGCAGCCACAATTCAGGGGCCACAGATACGCAGTATTTT. Its translation: CASSHNSGATDTQYF.

A word on this clonotype: One end of the junction does not line up with germline, which may come from a read error. V gene TRBV19 combines with J gene TRBJ2-2; possibly TRBD1 or TRBD2 for D (5 bases each). Germline V gene lookup returns CDR1 LNHDA and CDR2 SQIVND (reference sequence). The CDR3 contains 15 residues. The CDR3: CASSIDPGQFQSRIF. The CDR3 nucleotides read TGTGCCAGTAGTATAGATCCGGGGCAATTCCAGAGCAGGATTTTT.

Sample share makes this clonotype medium-sized. This chain connects TRBV6-5 to TRBJ2-1; TRBD2 matches 11 bases. The germline V gene encodes CDR1 MNHEY and CDR2 SVGAGI. J was trimmed by 8 bases and V by 7 bases; bases with no gene match: 7. CDR3 length equals 14 residues. Here the CDR3 reads CASKLAGGLDEQFF. The CDR3 region has the DNA TGTGCCAGCAAGTTAGCGGGGGGGCTTGATGAGCAGTTCTTC.

V and J are TRBV9 and TRBJ2-1; D gene uncertain. Germline V gives CDR1 SGDLS, CDR2 YYNGEE. Trimming took 3 bases from V and 3 from J, leaving 7 bases between them. This CDR3 contains 13 residues. This CDR3 is CASSDSLYNEQFF. The DNA for the CDR3 is TGTGCCAGCAGCGACAGCCTCTACAATGAGCAGTTCTTC.

V and J are TRBV2 and TRBJ2-7, with D possibly being TRBD1 or TRBD2 (5 bases each). Germline V gene data show CDR1 as SNHLY and CDR2 as FYNNEI. Deletions cut 0 bases from V and 3 bases from J, with 6 bases between. The CDR3 sequence is 13 residues long. CDR3 nucleotides: TGTGCCAGCAGTGAAGCGGGGGACTACGAGCAGTACTTC. This gives the protein CASSEAGDYEQYF.

This clonotype is medium-sized within its sample. The V and J genes are TRBV12-3 or TRBV12-4 and TRBJ2-7; 8 positions match TRBD1. CDR3 length equals 16 residues. V shed 5 bases, J shed 1 base, and the junction held 10 bases outside the gene matches. The CDR3: CASSGDRDRHSYEQYF. DNA of the CDR3: TGTGCCAGCAGTGGGGACCGGGACAGGCATTCCTACGAGCAGTACTTC.

Worth noting for this clonotype: A much larger clonotype is one base distant, so this may be a read error. The V call is TRBV9, the J call TRBJ2-5; perhaps TRBD2 as D (5 bases). V was shortened by 4 bases and J by 5 bases, with 18 bases between the two germline ends. This CDR3 is 15 amino acids long. Germline V lookup: CDR1 SGDLS, CDR2 YYNGEE. Here the CDR3 reads CASSLEGGPRETQYF. Here the CDR3 DNA reads TGTGCCAGCAGCTTAGAAGGAGGACCGCGGGAGACCCAGTACTTC.